The 6 T cell receptor beta chains below come from one sample, sequenced in a study of glioma-infiltrating T cells. Amplification of TCR alpha and beta CDR3 regions from RNA used iRepertoire nested multiplex PCR. A single record per CDR3 protein comes from TCRdb applying MiXCR to the multiplex PCR reads. Altogether about 94,000 distinct CDR3 sequences are present, 20% to 25% being singletons, with the ten largest covering more than 6.5%. The source material was glioma tissue, nonneoplastic brain tissue, or PBMCs (not recorded which). The receptors derive from a human donor with low-grade glioma or glioblastoma, undergoing nonglioma brain surgery, or in good health (not recorded which).

This clonotype was recorded at least ten times. This chain connects TRBV18 to TRBJ2-7; D possibly uses TRBD1 or TRBD2 (5 bases each). Germline V lookup: CDR1 KGHSH, CDR2 LQKENI. Trimming took 6 bases from V and 0 from J, leaving 18 bases between them. CDR3 length equals 16 residues. This chain's CDR3 is CASSAGVGRHSYEQYF. CDR3 in DNA: TGTGCCAGCTCCGCGGGTGTGGGACGGCACTCCTACGAGCAGTACTTC.

The chain uses TRBV12-3 or TRBV12-4 and TRBJ1-1; unclear D gene. V dropped 4 bases and J dropped 6 bases, with 9 bases sitting between them. The CDR3 spans 12 residues. The CDR3 loop is CASSSGTPEAFF. CDR3 nucleotide sequence: TGTGCCAGCAGTTCGGGAACGCCTGAAGCTTTCTTT.

Ten or more counts support this clonotype. The chain combines TRBV12-3 or TRBV12-4 with TRBJ1-1; D is perhaps TRBD1 (6 bases). V gave up 5 bases and J gave up 12 bases, with 16 bases separating them. This CDR3 has 12 amino acids. CDR3 residues: CASSPRTAAPFF. The CDR3 coding sequence is TGTGCCAGCAGTCCACGGACAGCCGCGCCTTTCTTT.

The CDR3 spells CASSSNYGYTF. The DNA of the CDR3 is TGTGCCAGCAGCTCAAACTATGGCTACACCTTC. The chain carries TRBV9 and TRBJ1-2; the D is unclear. V was pared by 4 bases and J by 2 bases, with 3 bases between. The V gene's germline CDR1 is SGDLS and CDR2 YYNGEE. CDR3 size: 11 residues.

This clonotype was observed at least ten times. V usage is TRBV29-1 and J usage is TRBJ1-5; the D is unclear. Per germline, CDR1 SQVTM and CDR2 ANQGSEA. The CDR3 has 14 residues. V gave up 4 bases and J gave up 1 base, with 11 bases separating them. In DNA, the CDR3 is TGCAGCGTTGGAGGGTTCGGGAGCAATCAGCCCCAGCATTTT. Its protein product is CSVGGFGSNQPQHF.

The J gene is TRBJ1-1, the V gene TRBV28, with D possibly being TRBD1 (6 bases). The V gene's germline CDR1 is MDHEN and CDR2 SYDVKM. Trimming stripped 5 bases from V and 8 bases from J, with 21 bases between. The CDR3 has 15 residues. The CDR3 DNA sequence: TGTGCCAGCAGTCCCAACAGGAGAAAGGGGGGAGAAGCTTTCTTT. This codes for CASSPNRRKGGEAFF.